These 26 T cell receptor beta chains were all obtained from the same sample, sequenced in a study of shared clonotypes between healthy human individuals. Clones were read by immunoSEQ multiplex PCR, and TCRdb kept only the in-frame ones, dropping some. The sample records about 1 million clones, about 75% being singletons. The sequenced sample consisted of memory CD4+ T cells sorted from blood. The subset here: CD45RA-negative fraction. Source of these receptors: a man younger than 35 in good health.

In its sample, this clone was seen once. The chain links TRBV4-2 to TRBJ2-2; D is undetermined. The V and J ends lost 1 base and 5 bases respectively, with 5 bases between them. The CDR3 is 13 amino acids. Per germline, CDR1 LGHNA and CDR2 YNFKEQ. The CDR3 loop is CASSQGRTGELFF. CDR3 nucleotide sequence: TGTGCCAGCAGCCAAGGAAGGACCGGGGAGCTGTTTTTT.

CDR3 coding DNA: TGTGCCAGCAGCCAAGATCGAAGCCAGCGGAGTAGCACAGATACGCAGTATTTT. This encodes CASSQDRSQRSSTDTQYF. V gene TRBV4-2 combines with J gene TRBJ2-3; TRBD2 is a possible D gene (5 bases). CDR3 size: 18 residues. V was trimmed by 0 bases and J by 0 bases, leaving 16 bases between them. Germline CDR1 is LGHNA and CDR2 is YNFKEQ.

This chain uses TRBV19 with TRBJ1-2; D unresolved. V was pared by 6 bases and J by 3 bases, with 11 bases between. The CDR3 is 13 residues long. The germline CDR1 and CDR2 sequences are LNHDA and SQIVND (reference sequence). The CDR3 reads CASRLRTDYGYTF. CDR3 nucleotide sequence: TGTGCCAGTAGACTAAGGACGGACTATGGCTACACCTTC.

The CDR3 is CASSFFQGTGGLEQYF. DNA of the CDR3: TGTGCCAGCAGCTTCTTTCAGGGGACAGGGGGCCTCGAGCAGTACTTC. This chain joins TRBV5-6 and TRBJ2-7; 12 positions match TRBD1. Germline values: CDR1 SGHDT, CDR2 YYEEEE. The CDR3 extends over 16 amino acids. Trimming removed 2 bases from V and 6 bases from J; junction bases left unmatched: 9. The full variable domain, with the rest looked up from reference TRBV5-6 and TRBJ2-7, is DAGVTQSPTHLIKTRGQQVTLRCSPKSGHDTVSWYQQALGQGPQFIFQYYEEEERQRGNFPDRFSGHQFPNYSSELNVNALLLGDSALYLCASSFFQGTGGLEQYFGPGTRLTVT.

The V and J genes are TRBV4-3 and TRBJ2-5; TRBD2 aligns across 9 bases. The J call may not be correct, given that the DNA end is closer to TRBJ2-7. This CDR3 spans 13 amino acids. Germline values: CDR1 LGHNA, CDR2 YSLEER. DNA for the CDR3: TGCGCCAGCAGCCAGACTAGCGGCTACGAGCAGTACTTC. Protein: CASSQTSGYEQYF.

The chain employs TRBV9 and TRBJ1-6, with D possibly matching TRBD1 (5 bases). Germline V CDR1 and CDR2: SGDLS, YYNGEE. Trimming stripped 5 bases from V and 5 bases from J, with 8 bases between. This CDR3 contains 13 residues. Here the CDR3 reads CASSEGNNSPLHF. In DNA form, the CDR3 reads TGTGCCAGCAGTGAGGGGAATAATTCACCCCTCCACTTT.

To note about this clone: Other DNA sequences in this specimen translate into the identical CDR3. This chain uses TRBV6-4 with TRBJ2-2, with TRBD2 identical over 11 bases. With V trimmed by 7 bases and J by 4 bases, 2 bases remained unmatched. The CDR3 runs 14 residues. Germline CDR1 MRHNA, CDR2 SNTAGT. The CDR3 nucleotides are TGTGCCAGCACCACTAGCGGGGGCACCGGGGAGCTGTTTTTT. This translates into CASTTSGGTGELFF.

The chain uses TRBV6-1 and TRBJ1-2; 8 nucleotides agree with TRBD1. CDR3 length: 16 amino acids. Germline V gene lookup returns CDR1 MNHNS and CDR2 SASEGT. The V gene end was trimmed by 0 bases and the J gene end by 7 bases; junction bases not matched to a gene: 10. The CDR3 loop is CASSEAQDRALGGYTF. CDR3 sequence (DNA): TGTGCCAGCAGTGAAGCGCAGGACAGGGCCCTTGGTGGCTACACCTTC.

The rearrangement uses TRBV15 and TRBJ2-5, with 9 bases matching TRBD1. Trimming removed 4 bases from V and 4 bases from J; junction bases left unmatched: 4. The CDR3 runs to 14 residues. Germline V lookup: CDR1 LNHNV, CDR2 YYDKDF (reference sequence). The CDR3 sequence: CATSTDRGRETQYF. CDR3 bases: TGTGCCACCAGCACCGACAGGGGGAGAGAGACCCAGTACTTC.

This clone turned up a few times. This sequence may be a read error, since a much larger clone differs from it by one base. Other DNA sequences within the sample encode an identical CDR3. The genes are TRBV7-6 and TRBJ2-2; D is unresolved. This CDR3 comprises 12 residues. V gave up 3 bases and J gave up 5 bases, with 4 bases separating them. CDR1 SGHVS and CDR2 FNYEAQ come from the germline V gene. The CDR3 here is CASSLRTGELFF. CDR3 nucleotides: TGTGCCAGCAGCTTGAGGACCGGGGAGCTGTTTTTT.

The chain combines TRBV19 with TRBJ2-5; perhaps TRBD1 as D (6 bases). CDR3 size: 14 residues. Trimming took 5 bases from V and 1 from J, leaving 11 bases between them. CDR1 is LNHDA and CDR2 is SQIVND in the germline V gene (reference sequence). The CDR3 region has the DNA TGTGCCAGTAGTGCCTACAGGGCCCAAGAGACCCAGTACTTC. Translation gives CASSAYRAQETQYF.

The V gene is TRBV10-3, the J gene TRBJ2-5; 12 nucleotides line up with TRBD1. V lost 10 bases, J lost 5 bases, and 8 bases stayed unmatched. Germline CDR1 ENHRY, CDR2 SYGVKD. This CDR3 region has 14 residues. The CDR3 DNA sequence: TGTGCCACCGTCGGGACAGGGGGCCCGGAGACCCAGTACTTC. Its protein product is CATVGTGGPETQYF.

This clone occurred a few times. The chain uses TRBV25-1 and TRBJ1-2; D call uncertain. The germline gives CDR1 MGHDK, CDR2 SYGVNS. CDR3 size: 12 residues. Trimming stripped 4 bases from V and 5 bases from J, with 8 bases between. The CDR3 region is CASSAADYGYTF. The CDR3 nucleotides are TGTGCCAGCAGTGCAGCCGATTATGGCTACACCTTC.

The chain carries TRBV25-1 and TRBJ2-3; tentative D call: TRBD1 (6 bases). The CDR3 has 14 amino acids. Between the trimmed V and J ends, which lost 8 bases and 0 bases, there was a span of 12 bases. Germline V gene data show CDR1 as MGHDK and CDR2 as SYGVNS. The CDR3 DNA sequence: TGTGCCAGCGGGGCTGACAGGAGCACAGATACGCAGTATTTT. Translation gives CASGADRSTDTQYF.

This CDR3 reads CASSYSPDRNSPLHF. The CDR3 bases are TGTGCCAGCAGTTACTCCCCGGACAGGAATTCACCCCTCCACTTT. The rearrangement links TRBV6-5 to TRBJ1-6; TRBD1 aligns across 7 bases. The J segment lost 7 bases and the V segment lost 0 bases, leaving 3 bases of the junction unmatched. The CDR3 is 15 amino acids. The germline V gene encodes CDR1 MNHEY and CDR2 SVGAGI.

This sequence joins TRBV5-1 and TRBJ1-6; no clear D gene. Trimming pared 0 bases from V and 13 bases from J, leaving 17 bases between. The CDR3 extends over 15 amino acids. The germline V gene has CDR1 SGHRS and CDR2 YFSETQ. CDR3 residues: CASSLDSARDLPLHF. CDR3 bases: TGCGCCAGCAGCTTGGACTCTGCGAGAGACCTGCCCCTCCACTTT.

The J gene is TRBJ1-1, the V gene TRBV5-1, with D possibly TRBD1 on 5 matching bases. V shed 2 bases and J shed 5 bases, with 13 bases lying between them. This CDR3 is 14 amino acids long. Per germline, CDR1 SGHRS and CDR2 YFSETQ. The CDR3 loop is CASSFGVGVTEAFF. The CDR3 DNA reads TGCGCCAGCAGCTTTGGGGTAGGGGTGACTGAAGCTTTCTTT.

This clone was seen only a few times. This sequence joins TRBV5-1 and TRBJ2-3; no clear D gene. This CDR3 is built from 14 residues. Looked up from germline, CDR1 is SGHRS and CDR2 is YFSETQ. The V gene lost 3 bases and the J gene lost 0 bases, with 8 bases spanning the gap. CDR3 loop: CASSSYSSTDTQYF. Written as DNA, the CDR3 is TGCGCCAGCAGCTCCTATTCTAGCACAGATACGCAGTATTTT.

The V gene is TRBV11-1, the J gene TRBJ1-6; 7 positions match TRBD1. J gave up 7 bases and V 5 bases, and 11 bases lay outside the gene matches. Germline V lookup: CDR1 SGHAT, CDR2 FQDESV (reference sequence). This CDR3 is 16 amino acids long. The CDR3, as DNA: TGTGCCAGCAGCGCCAGGGGGAGGGGAGTGAATTCACCCCTCCACTTT. This codes for CASSARGRGVNSPLHF.

The J gene is TRBJ2-2, the V gene TRBV10-3; possible D gene TRBD2, 6 bases. The V end was cut by 4 bases, the J end by 5 bases, with 14 bases between. The CDR3 length is 15 residues. Germline CDR1 and CDR2: ENHRY and SYGVKD. The CDR3 reads CAISGRDGGTGELFF. DNA of the CDR3: TGTGCCATCAGTGGGAGGGACGGTGGGACCGGGGAGCTGTTTTTT.

V is TRBV5-4 and J is TRBJ2-1; 11 bases line up with TRBD2. The V and J ends lost 3 bases and 5 bases, in that order; junction bases with no gene match: 4. This CDR3 has 15 residues. Germline V gives CDR1 SGHNT, CDR2 YYREEE (reference sequence). The CDR3 is CASSSKLAGDNEQFF. CDR3 DNA: TGTGCCAGCAGCTCTAAACTAGCGGGAGACAATGAGCAGTTCTTC.

The V and J genes are TRBV6-1 and TRBJ1-2; 8 bases map to TRBD1. The V gene end was trimmed by 7 bases and the J gene end by 4 bases; junction bases not matched to a gene: 5. The length of the CDR3 is 13 residues. Looked up from germline, CDR1 is MNHNS and CDR2 is SASEGT. The CDR3 DNA reads TGTGCCAGCACCCAGGGGGCAGGCTATGGCTACACCTTC. This gives the protein CASTQGAGYGYTF.

The chain couples TRBV5-8 to TRBJ2-7; 9 positions agree with TRBD2. Germline trimming cut 3 bases from V and 6 bases from J; bases unmatched to any gene: 7. The length of the CDR3 is 14 residues. Germline V gives CDR1 SGHTS, CDR2 YDEGEE. CDR3 protein: CASSSPGLAPEQYF. The DNA for the CDR3 is TGTGCCAGCAGCTCACCGGGACTAGCCCCCGAGCAGTACTTC.

This sequence joins TRBV11-2 and TRBJ2-7; TRBD2 aligns across 14 bases. This CDR3 is built from 15 residues. Germline V gene lookup returns CDR1 SGHAT and CDR2 FQNNGV. Trimming took 5 bases from V and 9 from J; bases not matched to a gene: 9. The CDR3 DNA reads as TGTGCCAGCAGCACTGGACTAGCGGGAGGTTTGGGGCAGTACTTC. This gives the protein CASSTGLAGGLGQYF.

The rearrangement uses TRBV5-4 and TRBJ1-2; the D gene is possibly TRBD1 (5 bases). Germline V gene lookup returns CDR1 SGHNT and CDR2 YYREEE (reference sequence). CDR3 length: 13 amino acids. The ends were cut back, 4 bases at V and 4 bases at J, with 11 bases in the middle. DNA for the CDR3: TGTGCCAGCAGCGTACCAGGGAGCTATGGCTACACCTTC. This encodes CASSVPGSYGYTF.

This clone was found many times. The rearrangement uses TRBV14 and TRBJ1-6; D ambiguous. CDR3 length: 15 amino acids. CDR1 is SGHDN and CDR2 is FVKESK in the germline V gene. V was shortened by 4 bases and J by 6 bases, with 13 bases between the two germline ends. The CDR3 DNA follows: TGTGCCAGCAGCCTCATGGACCATTTTAATTCACCCCTCCACTTT. It specifies CASSLMDHFNSPLHF.